The clone carrying this TCR beta chain was seen a handful of times. The antigen remains undetermined. Germline lookup yields CDR1 MNHEY and CDR2 SVGAGI. Trimming took off 6 bases at V and 3 bases at J, with 12 bases between the two ends. This CDR3 region has 14 residues. The data derive from a study of cytomegalovirus exposure and HLA in healthy donors. Study-level background: Earlier, some 180 million T cells were analyzed, and 90 million to 120 million unique TCR beta sequences were found among them.

Study outcomes and limitations: Later on, an analysis found that several of the most significant clusters appeared to be linked to common viral pathogens, which included parvovirus B19.

Vbeta (60) and Jbeta (13) primers were used in the PCR. Sequencing was performed with immunoSEQ multiplex PCR; in TCRdb, only in-frame clones are kept and a portion is missing. The sample holds around 130,000 clones; about 80% are singletons and the top ten take approximately 1.8%. Donors consisted of healthy bone marrow donors. The chain is built from TRBV6-5 and TRBJ1-3; D might be TRBD1 (6 bases). The sequence came from a middle-aged man in good health and CMV-seronegative. Specimen: PBMCs. This CDR3 is CASSAGEGGNTIYF. Written as DNA, the CDR3 is TGTGCCAGCAGCGCAGGGGAGGGTGGAAACACCATATATTTT.